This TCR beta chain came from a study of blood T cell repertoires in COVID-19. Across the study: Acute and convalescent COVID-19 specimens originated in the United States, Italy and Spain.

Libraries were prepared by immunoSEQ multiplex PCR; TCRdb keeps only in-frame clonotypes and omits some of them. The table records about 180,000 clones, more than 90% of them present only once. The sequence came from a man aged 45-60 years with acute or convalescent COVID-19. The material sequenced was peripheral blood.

CDR3 sequence reads: CSVGQGEYEQYF. The CDR3 DNA follows: TGCAGCGTTGGTCAGGGGGAATACGAGCAGTACTTC. The gene calls are TRBV29-1 and TRBJ2-7, with 7 bases fitting TRBD1. The CDR3 is made up of 12 amino acids. V shed 4 bases and J 4 bases; nucleotides not matched to a gene: 4. CDR1 is SQVTM and CDR2 is ANQGSEA in the germline V gene.